These T cell receptor beta chains were read from a single sample in a study of PD-L1 blockade in urothelial cancer. Assay: immunoSEQ multiplex PCR; the TCRdb copy retains only in-frame clones and omits some. Among about 76,000 clones listed, roughly 90% were seen once. The specimen comprised PBMCs, sampled around atezolizumab (anti-PD-L1) treatment. Receptors originate from a man in his 70s with urothelial cancer. Each CDR3 is given with its conserved first and last residue. The D gene is left open where the match is weak. Clone size, where shown, is once, few, many, or a class for clones that have expanded.

size,D,V,J,DNA,CDR3
.,.,TRBV20-1,TRBJ1-1,TGCAGGGGCGTTGGCACTGAAGCTTTCTTT,CRGVGTEAFF
.,.,TRBV29-1,TRBJ1-2,TGCAGCCTGGGGGCCAGTAACTATGGCTACACCTTC,CSLGASNYGYTF
.,TRBD1,TRBV7-9,TRBJ2-3,TGTGCCAGCAGCCCACAGGGGACAGATACGCAGTATTTT,CASSPQGTDTQYF
.,.,TRBV5-6,TRBJ2-7,TGTGCCAGCAGCTTAACTAACTACTACGAGCAGTACTTC,CASSLTNYYEQYF
.,TRBD1,TRBV14,TRBJ1-1,TGTGCCAGCAGCCAACGGACAGGGCGGGTGGCTGAAGCTTTCTTT,CASSQRTGRVAEAFF
.,.,TRBV19,TRBJ2-5,TGTGCCAGTAGCAGGTTGGGACAACAAGAGACCCAGTACTTC,CASSRLGQQETQYF
many,.,TRBV5-1,TRBJ2-1,TGCGCCAGCAGCTTGTTCCAGGGGTCCAGGGATGAGCAGTTCTTC,CASSLFQGSRDEQFF
.,TRBD2,TRBV27,TRBJ2-3,TGTGCCAGCAGTCTAGGACTAGCCGGAGATACGCAGTATTTT,CASSLGLAGDTQYF
.,TRBD1,TRBV28,TRBJ2-7,TGTGCCAGCAGTTTATTAGGACAGGGGTACGAGCAGTACTTC,CASSLLGQGYEQYF
.,.,TRBV15,TRBJ2-6,TGTGCCACCAGCAGAGAAAGAGGGCCGGTCTTGGAGGCCAACGTCCTGACTTTC,CATSRERGPVLEANVLTF
.,.,TRBV5-1,TRBJ1-3,TGCGCCAGCAGCCTAACAGGGTACGGAAACACCATATATTTT,CASSLTGYGNTIYF
.,TRBD2,TRBV28,TRBJ2-7,TGTGCCAGCAGCCCGGGACTAGCGGGATACGAGCAGTACTTC,CASSPGLAGYEQYF
.,.,TRBV19,TRBJ2-7,TGTGCCAGTAGTATAGTGAGTGGGAGCTACGAGCAGTACTTC,CASSIVSGSYEQYF
.,TRBD2,TRBV9,TRBJ2-2,TGTGCCAGCAGCGTTGGGACTAGCGGGAACACCGGGGAGCTGTTTTTT,CASSVGTSGNTGELFF
.,TRBD1,TRBV27,TRBJ2-2,TGTGCCAGCAGTCCCAGGGGGATTCTGGACACCGGGGAGCTGTTTTTT,CASSPRGILDTGELFF
.,TRBD2,TRBV11-2,TRBJ2-5,TGTGCCAGCAGCTATTCTAGCGGGAGTGGCCAGGAGACCCAGTACTTC,CASSYSSGSGQETQYF
.,TRBD1,TRBV28,TRBJ1-1,TGTGCCAGCAGAGGGGGCGGAGCCACTGAAGCTTTCTTT,CASRGGGATEAFF